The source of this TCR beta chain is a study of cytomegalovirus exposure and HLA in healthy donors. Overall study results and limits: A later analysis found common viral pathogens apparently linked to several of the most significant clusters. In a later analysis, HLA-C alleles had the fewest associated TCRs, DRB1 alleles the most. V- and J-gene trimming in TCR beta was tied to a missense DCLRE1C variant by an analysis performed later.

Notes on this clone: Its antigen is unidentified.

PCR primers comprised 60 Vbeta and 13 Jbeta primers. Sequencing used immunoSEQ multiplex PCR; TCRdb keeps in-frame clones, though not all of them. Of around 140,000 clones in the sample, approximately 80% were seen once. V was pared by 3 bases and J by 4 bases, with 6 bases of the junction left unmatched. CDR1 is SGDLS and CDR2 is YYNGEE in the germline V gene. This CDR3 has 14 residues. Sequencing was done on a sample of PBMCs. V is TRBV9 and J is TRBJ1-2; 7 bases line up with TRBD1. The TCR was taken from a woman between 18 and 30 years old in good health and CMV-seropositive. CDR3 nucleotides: TGTGCCAGCAGCGAAGGAGGGGGCGGCTATGGCTACACCTTC. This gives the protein CASSEGGGGYGYTF.